The table lists the clone carrying this T cell receptor (beta chain) with a count of one. Its cognate antigen is unknown. The entry originates in a study of OX40 agonist ivuxolimab in advanced cancers. Overall study: Patients received the agonistic anti-OX40 (CD134) antibody ivuxolimab. Study results and limitations: Clonal expansion by week 6 occurred in CD4+ and CD8+ blood T cells (at 0.1 to 3.0 mg/kg).

Trimming cost V 3 bases and J 1 base, with 9 bases left between them. CDR1 is LNHDA, CDR2 SQIVND, per germline (reference sequence). This CDR3 region has 14 residues. This table comes from immunoSEQ multiplex PCR, and its TCRdb copy is limited to in-frame clones, with some not included. The data contain fewer than 70,000 clones, around four fifths of them seen just once; the ten biggest clones take up around 2.1%. V is TRBV19 and J is TRBJ1-2; D perhaps matches TRBD1 (5 bases). This sequence was found in an adult with an advanced solid tumor such as melanoma, head and neck, liver or kidney cancer. The specimen was CD4+ or CD8+ T cells sorted from blood, collected in a trial of the OX40 agonist ivuxolimab. CDR3 coding DNA: TGTGCCAGTAGTATGGGGACCTTTAACTATGGCTACACCTTC. Protein sequence: CASSMGTFNYGYTF.